This T cell receptor (beta chain) was sequenced for a study of cytomegalovirus exposure and HLA in healthy donors. Turning to the study itself: An earlier analysis found 100 million or so unique TCR beta sequences from approximately 200 million T cells.

The CDR3 extends over 15 amino acids. Germline assignment: CDR1 MGHRA and CDR2 YSYEKL. Unmatched junction bases numbered 7, after V lost 1 base and J lost 5 bases. PCR primers comprised 60 Vbeta and 13 Jbeta primers. Data came from immunoSEQ multiplex PCR; TCRdb stores just in-frame clones and leaves some out. The table lists 150,000 or so clones. The origin of this receptor is a woman between 18 and 29 years old in good health and CMV-seronegative. Sequencing was performed on PBMCs. The V gene is TRBV4-1, the J gene TRBJ1-2, with 7 bases identical to TRBD1. The CDR3 spells CASSQGQGNFYGYTF. CDR3 nucleotide sequence: TGCGCCAGCAGCCAAGGACAGGGAAACTTTTATGGCTACACCTTC.